These T cell receptor beta chains were read from a single sample in a study of beta chain features in type 1 diabetes. Assay: immunoSEQ multiplex PCR; the TCRdb copy retains only in-frame clones and omits some. The sample consists of about 710,000 clones, over 12% of them appearing once. What was sequenced was naive CD4+ T cells from blood. Receptor source: a man aged 18-30 years with type 1 diabetes. CDR3s include the opening cysteine and the closing phenylalanine or tryptophan.

TRBV4-2	16	CASSQSRNRGLYEQYF
TRBV30	16	CAWSHRQGDSNQPQHF
TRBV5-1	15	CASSYTGTGDEKLFF
TRBV13	14	CASSWGLAGYEQYF
TRBV14	17	CASSQVQGRASTDTQYF
TRBV29-1	12	CSVVPETDTQYF
TRBV7-9	12	CASSLATAEAFF
TRBV2	14	CASSSGGAWTEAFF
TRBV7-2	12	CASSLVSNHAFF
TRBV5-1	13	CASSFDNIGEAFF
TRBV29-1	12	CSAAVGETEAFF
TRBV30	13	CAWIPTLSYGYTF
TRBV7-9	17	CASSYLASRTFTDTQYF
TRBV6-5	16	CASSSVGTGLVYEQYF
TRBV5-4	13	CASSSGEGYGYTF
TRBV19	14	CASRNRPGANVLTF
TRBV20-1	10	CSPSANEQFF
TRBV30	16	CAWSGEGGREKWEQYF
TRBV16	14	CASSQSGSKSPLHF
TRBV28	15	CASSLAGTGNYGYTF
TRBV6-6	12	CASRLDRYEQYF
TRBV5-4	13	CASSLTWWTEAFF
TRBV19	16	CASSNQNRGFWNEQFF